The present T cell receptor (beta chain) was sequenced within a study of CD8+ T cells in alopecia areata. On the study more broadly: Patients in the treated group were given tofacitinib by mouth, 5 to 10 mg twice a day. The protocol delivered tofacitinib for 6 to 18 months, then withdrew it for 6 months.

RNA was isolated and reverse transcribed to cDNA, the sequencing template. This table comes from immunoSEQ multiplex PCR, and its TCRdb copy is limited to in-frame clones, with some not included. Among 55,000 to 75,000 clones listed, under 55% were seen once. The CDR3 length is 13 residues. V lost 2 bases, J lost 0 bases, and 4 bases lay in between. Germline V CDR1 and CDR2: GTSNPN, SVGIG (reference sequence). Alopecia areata patients had lesional scalp punch biopsies and peripheral blood taken from them. The material sequenced was CD8+ T cells sorted from blood, taken at week 0. The V and J genes are TRBV30 and TRBJ2-2; D unclear. The source of this sequence is a human donor with alopecia areata. The CDR3 DNA reads TGTGCCTGGAGTCCAACGAACACCGGGGAGCTGTTTTTT. It is translated as CAWSPTNTGELFF. Drawing the rest from reference TRBV30 and TRBJ2-2, the complete variable domain is SQTIHQWPATLVQPVGSPLSLECTVEGTSNPNLYWYRQAAGRGLQLLFYSVGIGQISSEVPQNLSASRPQDRQFILSSKKLLLSDSGFYLCAWSPTNTGELFFGEGSRLTVL.